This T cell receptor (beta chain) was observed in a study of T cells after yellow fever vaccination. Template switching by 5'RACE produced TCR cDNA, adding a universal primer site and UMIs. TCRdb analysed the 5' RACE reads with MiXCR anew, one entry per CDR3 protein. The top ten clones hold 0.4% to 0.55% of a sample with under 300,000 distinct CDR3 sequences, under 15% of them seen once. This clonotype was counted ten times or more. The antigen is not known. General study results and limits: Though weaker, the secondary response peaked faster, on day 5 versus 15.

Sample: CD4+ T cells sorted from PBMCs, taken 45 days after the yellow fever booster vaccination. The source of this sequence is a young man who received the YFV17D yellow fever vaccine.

CDR3 sequence: CSARVRGGSYTF. The CDR3 DNA reads as TGCAGTGCTAGGGTCAGGGGAGGGAGCTACACCTTC. This chain links TRBV20-1 with TRBJ1-2; tentatively, D is TRBD1 (6 bases). Germline V gene lookup returns CDR1 DFQATT and CDR2 SNEGSKA (reference sequence). The CDR3 sequence is 12 residues long. V lost 3 bases to trimming and J lost 9 bases, with 14 bases between them.